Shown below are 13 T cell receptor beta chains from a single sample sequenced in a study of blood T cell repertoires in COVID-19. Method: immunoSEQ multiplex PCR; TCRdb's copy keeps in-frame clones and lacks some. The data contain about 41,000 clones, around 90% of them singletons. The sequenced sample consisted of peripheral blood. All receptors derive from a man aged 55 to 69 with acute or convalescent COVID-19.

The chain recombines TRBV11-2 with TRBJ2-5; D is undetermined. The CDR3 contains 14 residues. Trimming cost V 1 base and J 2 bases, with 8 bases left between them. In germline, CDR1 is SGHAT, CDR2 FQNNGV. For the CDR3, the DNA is TGTGCCAGCAGCTTAGGCGCCGGGCAAGAGACCCAGTACTTC. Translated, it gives CASSLGAGQETQYF.

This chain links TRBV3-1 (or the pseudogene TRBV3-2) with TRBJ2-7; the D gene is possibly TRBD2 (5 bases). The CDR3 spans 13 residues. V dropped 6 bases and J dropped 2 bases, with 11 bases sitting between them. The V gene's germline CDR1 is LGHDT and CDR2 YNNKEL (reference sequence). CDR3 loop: CASRIEGTYEQYF. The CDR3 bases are TGTGCCAGCAGAATAGAGGGTACCTACGAGCAGTACTTC.

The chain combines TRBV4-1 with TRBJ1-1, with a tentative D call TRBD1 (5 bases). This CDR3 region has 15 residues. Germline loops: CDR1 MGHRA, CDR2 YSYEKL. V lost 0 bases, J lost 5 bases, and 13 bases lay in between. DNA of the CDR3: TGCGCCAGCAGCCAAGATCTTAGGTCAGGGACTGAAGCTTTCTTT. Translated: CASSQDLRSGTEAFF.

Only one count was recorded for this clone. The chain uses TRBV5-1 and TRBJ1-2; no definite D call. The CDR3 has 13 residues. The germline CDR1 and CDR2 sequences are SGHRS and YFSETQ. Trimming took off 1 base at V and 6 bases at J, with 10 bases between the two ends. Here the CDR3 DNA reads TGCGCCAGCAGCTTGTCGGGAAGTGATGGCTACACCTTC. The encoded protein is CASSLSGSDGYTF.

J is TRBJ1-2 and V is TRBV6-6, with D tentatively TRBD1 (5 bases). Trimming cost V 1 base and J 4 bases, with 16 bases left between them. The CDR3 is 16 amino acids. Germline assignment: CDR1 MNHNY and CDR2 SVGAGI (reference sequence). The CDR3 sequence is CASSYFAETDFYGYTF. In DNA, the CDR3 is TGTGCCAGCAGTTACTTTGCAGAGACAGACTTCTATGGCTACACCTTC.

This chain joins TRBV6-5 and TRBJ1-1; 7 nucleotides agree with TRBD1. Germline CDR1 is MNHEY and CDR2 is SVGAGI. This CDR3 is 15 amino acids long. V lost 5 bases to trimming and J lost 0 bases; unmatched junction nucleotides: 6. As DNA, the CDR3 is TGTGCCAGCAGTCCAGGACAGGCCTTGAACACTGAAGCTTTCTTT. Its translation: CASSPGQALNTEAFF.

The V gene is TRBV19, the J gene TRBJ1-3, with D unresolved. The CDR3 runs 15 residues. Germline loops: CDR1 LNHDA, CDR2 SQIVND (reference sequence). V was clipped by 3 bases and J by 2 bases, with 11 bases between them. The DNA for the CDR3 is TGTGCCAGTAGTATCCCTCCAGCGCCTGGAAACACCATATATTTT. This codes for CASSIPPAPGNTIYF.

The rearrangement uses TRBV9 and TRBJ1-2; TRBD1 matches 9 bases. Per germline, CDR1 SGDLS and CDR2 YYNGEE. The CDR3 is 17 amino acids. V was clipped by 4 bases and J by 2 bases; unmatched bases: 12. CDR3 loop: CASSPVPGGTGNYGYTF. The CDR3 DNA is TGTGCCAGCAGCCCCGTTCCAGGGGGGACAGGGAACTATGGCTACACCTTC.

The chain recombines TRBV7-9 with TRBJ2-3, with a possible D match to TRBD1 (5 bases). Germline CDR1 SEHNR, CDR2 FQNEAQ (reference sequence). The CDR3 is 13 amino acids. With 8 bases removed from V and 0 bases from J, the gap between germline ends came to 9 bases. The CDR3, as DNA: TGTGCCAGCGAGGACACTAGCACAGATACGCAGTATTTT. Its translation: CASEDTSTDTQYF.

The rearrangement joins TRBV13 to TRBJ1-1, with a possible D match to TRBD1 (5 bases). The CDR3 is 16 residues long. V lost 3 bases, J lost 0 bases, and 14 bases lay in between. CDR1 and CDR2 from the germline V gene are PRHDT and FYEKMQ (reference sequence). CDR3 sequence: CASSLWGGEMNTEAFF. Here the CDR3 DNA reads TGTGCCAGCAGCTTGTGGGGCGGGGAAATGAACACTGAAGCTTTCTTT.

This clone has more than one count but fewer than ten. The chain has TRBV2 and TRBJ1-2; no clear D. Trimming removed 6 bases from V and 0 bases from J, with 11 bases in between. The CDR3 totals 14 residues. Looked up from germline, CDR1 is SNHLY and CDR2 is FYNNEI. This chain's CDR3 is CASRALESNYGYTF. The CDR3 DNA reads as TGTGCCAGCAGGGCCCTGGAGTCTAACTATGGCTACACCTTC.

CDR3 sequence: CASSPVSGVFHTEAFF. The CDR3 DNA reads as TGTGCCAGCAGCCCCGTTAGCGGGGTCTTTCACACTGAAGCTTTCTTT. The V gene is TRBV7-6, the J gene TRBJ1-1, with D unresolved. Germline values: CDR1 SGHVS, CDR2 FNYEAQ. The CDR3 length is 16 residues. The germline V and J ends were trimmed by 5 bases and 3 bases, with 19 bases remaining between them.

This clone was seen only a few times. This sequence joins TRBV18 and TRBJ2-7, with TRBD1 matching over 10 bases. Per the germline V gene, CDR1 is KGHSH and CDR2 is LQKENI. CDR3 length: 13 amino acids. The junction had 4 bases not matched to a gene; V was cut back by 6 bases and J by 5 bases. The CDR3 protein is CASSGDRGNEQYF. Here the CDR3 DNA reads TGTGCCAGCTCGGGGGACAGGGGCAACGAGCAGTACTTC.